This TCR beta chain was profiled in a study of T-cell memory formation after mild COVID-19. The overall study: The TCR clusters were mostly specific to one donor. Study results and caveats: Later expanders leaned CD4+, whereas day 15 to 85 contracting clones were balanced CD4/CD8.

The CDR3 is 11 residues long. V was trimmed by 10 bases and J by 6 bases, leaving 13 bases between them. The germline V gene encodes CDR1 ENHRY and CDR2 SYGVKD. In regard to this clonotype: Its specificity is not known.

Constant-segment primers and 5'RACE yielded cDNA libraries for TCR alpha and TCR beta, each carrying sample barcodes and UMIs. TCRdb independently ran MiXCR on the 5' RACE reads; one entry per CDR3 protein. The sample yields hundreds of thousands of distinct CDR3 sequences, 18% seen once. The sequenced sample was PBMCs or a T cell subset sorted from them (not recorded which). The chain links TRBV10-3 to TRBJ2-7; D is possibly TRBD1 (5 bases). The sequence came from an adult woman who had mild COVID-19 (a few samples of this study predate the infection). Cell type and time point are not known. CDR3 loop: CATGQGGEQYF. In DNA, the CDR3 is TGTGCCACAGGGCAGGGCGGCGAGCAGTACTTC.